The rows below give T cell receptor beta chains drawn from one sample of a study of CD8 T cells in ankylosing spondylitis. TCRdb re-called the 5' RACE reads through MiXCR, storing one row per CDR3 protein. The data show 150,000 to 200,000 distinct CDR3 sequences, roughly 11% seen once. Sequencing used blood, either unsorted or a sorted T cell fraction (not recorded which). These receptors were obtained from a male donor with ankylosing spondylitis or in good health (not recorded which). The CDR3 runs from the conserved cysteine through the conserved F or W. Fields, in order: D gene, V gene, J gene, clone size, CDR3 DNA, CDR3 protein. A D gene is named only where the DNA matches it firmly. Rows give clone size only sometimes, using once, few, many, or a class for an expanded clone.

>.|TRBV20-1|TRBJ1-5|many
TGCAGTGGGGGGGGTGGCAATCAGCCCCAGCATTTT
CSGGGGNQPQHF
>TRBD1|TRBV20-1|TRBJ2-3|many
TGCAGTGCTAGAGCACCGGGACAGAGCACAGATACGCAGTATTTT
CSARAPGQSTDTQYF
>TRBD2|TRBV18|TRBJ2-7|.
TGTGCCAGCTCACCGTCGTGGGAGCGGGGACCCTACGAGCAGTACTTC
CASSPSWERGPYEQYF
>TRBD2|TRBV18|TRBJ2-3|.
TGTGCCAGCTCACCCCTGATAGCGGGGGGGCCAATGGCAGATACGCAGTATTTT
CASSPLIAGGPMADTQYF
>.|TRBV12-5|TRBJ1-4|.
TGTGCTAGTGGTTTGGCCCTGGGGGGCCTAAATGAAAAACTGTTTTTT
CASGLALGGLNEKLFF
>.|TRBV5-5|TRBJ2-2|.
TGTGCCAGCAGCTTGGAAGGAGCTTCGAACACCGGGGAGCTGTTTTTT
CASSLEGASNTGELFF
>TRBD2|TRBV7-2|TRBJ2-3|many
TGTGCCAGCAGAGCACTAGCGGATACGCAGTATTTT
CASRALADTQYF
>.|TRBV25-1|TRBJ1-2|many
TGTGCCAGCAGTGAAGGCCCACCTAACTATGGCTACACCTTC
CASSEGPPNYGYTF
>.|TRBV5-6|TRBJ2-5|few
TGTGCCAGCAGCTTGCTTGTTTCAGGAGAGACCCAGTACTTC
CASSLLVSGETQYF
>.|TRBV5-1|TRBJ1-2|.
TGCGCCAGCAGCTTGACGTCCGGGGCGGGCTATGGCTACACCTTC
CASSLTSGAGYGYTF
>TRBD2|TRBV6-4|TRBJ2-1|many
TGTGCCAGCAGTGCCGGGAGGGCACGGGACAATGAGCAGTTCTTC
CASSAGRARDNEQFF
>.|TRBV7-2|TRBJ2-7|.
TGTGCCAGCAGTTATAGATCGGGCAACGAGCAGTACTTC
CASSYRSGNEQYF
>TRBD2|TRBV20-1|TRBJ2-7|many
TGCAGTGCTAGAAATAGCGGGGGGGCGTTCGGGTACGAGCAGTACTTC
CSARNSGGAFGYEQYF
>.|TRBV5-1|TRBJ2-7|.
TGCGCCAGCAGCCGGTCGGGAACCTCCTACGAGCAGTACTTC
CASSRSGTSYEQYF
>TRBD1|TRBV20-1|TRBJ2-3|many
TGCAGTGCTTCGGACAGGGGAGGGGGTACGCAGTATTTT
CSASDRGGGTQYF
>.|TRBV20-1|TRBJ2-2|few
TGCAGTGCTAGGGGGCGGGCCCCGGGAACCGGGGAGCTGTTTTTT
CSARGRAPGTGELFF
>TRBD1|TRBV11-2|TRBJ2-1|many
TGTGCCAGCAGCTTAACCGGGACAGGGGACGATGAGCAGTTCTTC
CASSLTGTGDDEQFF
>.|TRBV29-1|TRBJ1-2|many
TGCAGCGTCGGGGAGCGGGGAGCGGTAACCTTC
CSVGERGAVTF
>.|TRBV5-1|TRBJ1-2|many
TGCGCCAGCAGCTTTAGGCCGAACTATGGCTACACCTTC
CASSFRPNYGYTF
>.|TRBV6-1|TRBJ1-1|many
TGTGCCACCAATAGGGTAGGCACAGGGAACACTGAAGCTTTCTTT
CATNRVGTGNTEAFF
>.|TRBV7-6|TRBJ2-1|.
TGTGCCAGCAGCTTAGCTGTGGGGGGCCGAGGATACAATGAGCAGTTCTTC
CASSLAVGGRGYNEQFF
>TRBD1|TRBV20-1|TRBJ1-5|many
TGCAGTGCGCGGACAGGGGCCTTAGGATCGGGTCAGCCCCAGCATTTT
CSARTGALGSGQPQHF
>TRBD2|TRBV27|TRBJ2-3|many
TGTGCCAGCAATCTAGCGGGAGGGCCTAGGAGCACAGATACGCAGTATTTT
CASNLAGGPRSTDTQYF
>.|TRBV19|TRBJ2-7|.
TGTGCCAGTAGTGAAGGACCACCGCTACATGAGCAGTACTTC
CASSEGPPLHEQYF
>TRBD1|TRBV5-1|TRBJ2-1|few
TGCGCCAGCAGCTCCGGACAGGGGGCGGGCAATGAGCAGTTCTTC
CASSSGQGAGNEQFF
>.|TRBV7-2|TRBJ1-6|few
TGTGCCAGCAGCTTAGAGGGCTCCTATAATTCACCCCTCCACTTT
CASSLEGSYNSPLHF
>.|TRBV20-1|TRBJ2-1|many
TGCAGTCCTACATCTGAGGGCAGGGTGGCCTACAATGAGCAGTTCTTC
CSPTSEGRVAYNEQFF
>.|TRBV6-5|TRBJ2-1|few
TGTGCCAGCAGTTACGAAGTCGCAGCCGTGAATGAGCAGTTCTTC
CASSYEVAAVNEQFF
>.|TRBV6-5|TRBJ1-3|many
TGTGCCAGCAGTTCCGTAGGGAACACCATATATTTT
CASSSVGNTIYF
>.|TRBV19|TRBJ1-5|many
TGTGCCAGTACCCCGGGCGGAGCTCGCAATCAGCCCCAGCATTTT
CASTPGGARNQPQHF
>.|TRBV28|TRBJ2-7|many
TGTGCCAGCAGTTTTTGGCAGGGCCCCTACGAGCAGTACTTC
CASSFWQGPYEQYF
>.|TRBV6-1|TRBJ2-7|.
TGTGCCAGCAGTGAGTCTCAATGGGGATCCTACGAGCAGTACTTC
CASSESQWGSYEQYF
>TRBD1|TRBV28|TRBJ2-3|few
TGTGCCAGCAGTCAAGCGAGGACAGGGCACGCAGATACGCAGTATTTT
CASSQARTGHADTQYF
>.|TRBV27|TRBJ1-1|.
TGTGCCAGCAGTTTTAACGGTCGGTTTGGAGCTTTCTTT
CASSFNGRFGAFF
>TRBD2|TRBV6-1|TRBJ2-3|.
TGTGCCAGCAGTGGAGTAGGTAGCGGGGGGGCTTTTGATACGCAGTATTTT
CASSGVGSGGAFDTQYF
>.|TRBV6-1|TRBJ1-2|many
TGTGCCAGCACCGACCCTTTCAGGCTTCGAAATGGCTACACCTTC
CASTDPFRLRNGYTF
>TRBD1|TRBV7-9|TRBJ2-2|.
TGTGCCGGAGCCGGGACAGGGGCCGGGGAGCTGTTTTTT
CAGAGTGAGELFF
>TRBD2|TRBV11-2|TRBJ2-1|few
TGTGCCAGCAGCTTGGCGGGACTAGCGGGGGAGCAGTTCTTC
CASSLAGLAGEQFF
>.|TRBV12-3/TRBV12-4|TRBJ2-3|.
TGTGCCACCAAGGAATTGCACTCTACAGATACGCAGTATTTT
CATKELHSTDTQYF
>.|TRBV18|TRBJ1-6|few
TGTGCCAGCTCAGCCGACCCCGGGCCTTGGGATTCACCCCTCCACTTT
CASSADPGPWDSPLHF
>TRBD2|TRBV9|TRBJ2-1|.
TGTGCCAGCAGCTCGCTAGCGGGACCAATTCCGGAGCAGTTCTTC
CASSSLAGPIPEQFF